The following is a TCR beta chain sequence with its context. Its antigen remains unknown. The isolated RNA, all of it, was reverse transcribed, so expressed TCRB transcripts were what got sequenced. Produced via immunoSEQ multiplex PCR; TCRdb's table is partial and in-frame only. The profile covers about 930,000 clones, with under 20% appearing a single time and 0.023% taken by the ten largest. This entry belongs to a study of beta chain features in type 1 diabetes. Per germline, CDR1 SGHTA and CDR2 FQGTGA. V lost 9 bases, J lost 3 bases, and 14 bases lay in between. This CDR3 has 13 residues. Findings of the study overall: Shorter templates might be favored by PCR, and equally so in patients and in controls.

Cell sorting via CD45RO/CCR7/CD25/CD127/CD95/CD27 was performed to obtain CD4+ naive, central memory, regulatory and stem cell-like memory cells. The chain links TRBV7-3 to TRBJ1-2, with D perhaps matching TRBD1 (5 bases). The TCR comes from a young woman in good health. The sequenced material came from naive CD4+ T cells from blood. The CDR3 nucleotides read TGTGCCAGTAAAAGGGTGGGGGACTATGGCTACACCTTC. The encoded protein is CASKRVGDYGYTF.